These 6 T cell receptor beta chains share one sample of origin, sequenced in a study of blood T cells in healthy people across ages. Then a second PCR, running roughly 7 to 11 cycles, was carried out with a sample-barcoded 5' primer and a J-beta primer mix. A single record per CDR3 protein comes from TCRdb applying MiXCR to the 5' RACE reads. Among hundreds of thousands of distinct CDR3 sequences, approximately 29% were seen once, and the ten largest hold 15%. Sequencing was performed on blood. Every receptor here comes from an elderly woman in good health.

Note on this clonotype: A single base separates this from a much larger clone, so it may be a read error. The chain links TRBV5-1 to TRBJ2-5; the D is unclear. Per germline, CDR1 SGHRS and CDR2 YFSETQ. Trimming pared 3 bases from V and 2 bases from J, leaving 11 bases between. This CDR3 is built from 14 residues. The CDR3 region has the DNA TGCGCCAGCAGCTGGGCTGCGGCACAAGAGACCCAGTACTTC. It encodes CASSWAAAQETQYF. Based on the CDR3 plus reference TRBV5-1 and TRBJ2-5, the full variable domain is KAGVTQTPRYLIKTRGQQVTLSCSPISGHRSVSWYQQTPGQGLQFLFEYFSETQRNKGNFPGRFSGRQFSNSRSEMNVSTLELGDSALYLCASSWAAAQETQYFGPGTRLLVL.

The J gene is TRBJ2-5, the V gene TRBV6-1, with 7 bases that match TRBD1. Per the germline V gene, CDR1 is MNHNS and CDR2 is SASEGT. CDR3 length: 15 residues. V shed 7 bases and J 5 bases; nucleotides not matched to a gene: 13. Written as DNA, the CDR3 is TGTGCCAGCAACCCCAGGGGGACCTCTTGGGAGACCCAGTACTTC. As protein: CASNPRGTSWETQYF.

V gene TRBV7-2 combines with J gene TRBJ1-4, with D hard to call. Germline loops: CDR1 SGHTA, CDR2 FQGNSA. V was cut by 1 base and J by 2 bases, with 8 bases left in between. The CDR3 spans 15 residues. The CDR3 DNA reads TGTGCCAGCAGCTTAGAATCGGGGACTAATGAAAAACTGTTTTTT. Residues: CASSLESGTNEKLFF. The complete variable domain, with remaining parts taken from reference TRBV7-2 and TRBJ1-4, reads GAGVSQSPSNKVTEKGKDVELRCDPISGHTALYWYRQSLGQGLEFLIYFQGNSAPDKSGLPSDRFSAERTGGSVSTLTIQRTQQEDSAVYLCASSLESGTNEKLFFGSGTQLSVL.

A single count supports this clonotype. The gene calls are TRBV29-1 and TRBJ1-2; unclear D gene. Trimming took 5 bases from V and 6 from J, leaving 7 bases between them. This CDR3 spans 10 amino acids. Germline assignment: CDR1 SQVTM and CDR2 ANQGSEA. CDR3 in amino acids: CSVSEDGYTF. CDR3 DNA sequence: TGCAGCGTTTCGGAGGATGGCTACACCTTC.

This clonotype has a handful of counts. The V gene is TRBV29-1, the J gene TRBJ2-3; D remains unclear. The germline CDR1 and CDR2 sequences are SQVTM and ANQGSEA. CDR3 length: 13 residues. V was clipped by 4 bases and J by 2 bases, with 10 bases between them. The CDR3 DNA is TGCAGCGTTGTCGGAGCCGCCACAGATACGCAGTATTTT. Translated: CSVVGAATDTQYF.

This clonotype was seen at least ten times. CDR3 loop: CASTPGGTDTQYF. CDR3 sequence (DNA): TGTGCCAGCACCCCTGGGGGCACAGATACGCAGTATTTT. This chain uses TRBV28 with TRBJ2-3; D is ambiguous. CDR3 size: 13 residues. Germline CDR1 and CDR2: MDHEN and SYDVKM. V was pared by 7 bases and J by 1 base, with 9 bases between.